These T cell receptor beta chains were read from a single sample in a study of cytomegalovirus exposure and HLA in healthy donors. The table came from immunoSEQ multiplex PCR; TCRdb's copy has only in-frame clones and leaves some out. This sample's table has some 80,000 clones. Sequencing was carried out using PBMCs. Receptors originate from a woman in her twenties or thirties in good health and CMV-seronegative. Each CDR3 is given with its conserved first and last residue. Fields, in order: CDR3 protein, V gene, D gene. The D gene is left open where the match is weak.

cdr3_aa: CASSPPGAPSGNTIYF
v_call: TRBV18
d_call: NA

cdr3_aa: CASSSTANYGYTF
v_call: TRBV5-1
d_call: NA

cdr3_aa: CASSLELAGGNEQFF
v_call: TRBV7-2
d_call: TRBD2

cdr3_aa: CASSTGLAGVSGYEQYF
v_call: TRBV5-1
d_call: TRBD2

cdr3_aa: CSVVGLAGTYEQYF
v_call: TRBV29-1
d_call: TRBD2

cdr3_aa: CASSLSEGDTEAFF
v_call: TRBV7-9
d_call: NA

cdr3_aa: CAAGGGYSNQPQHF
v_call: TRBV6-5
d_call: NA

cdr3_aa: CAWTNLGGETQYF
v_call: TRBV30
d_call: TRBD2

cdr3_aa: CASSPKGQNSPLHF
v_call: TRBV18
d_call: NA

cdr3_aa: CARGLMPSYEQYF
v_call: TRBV10-1
d_call: NA

cdr3_aa: CASSLTTGELFF
v_call: TRBV7-6
d_call: NA

cdr3_aa: CASSLGTGGLAQPQHF
v_call: TRBV5-1
d_call: TRBD1

cdr3_aa: CASSHPSGRYEQYF
v_call: TRBV6-1
d_call: TRBD2

cdr3_aa: CASTSGAGEQYF
v_call: TRBV28
d_call: NA

cdr3_aa: CASSVTGHTYEQYF
v_call: TRBV2
d_call: NA

cdr3_aa: CSVEVQQETQYF
v_call: TRBV29-1
d_call: NA

cdr3_aa: CASSFSRVRNEQSF
v_call: TRBV5-6
d_call: NA

cdr3_aa: CASSRMTSGGPQETQYF
v_call: TRBV4-2
d_call: TRBD2

cdr3_aa: CASSFLSPDSPNQPQHF
v_call: TRBV19
d_call: NA

cdr3_aa: CASSSGQGAISNYGYTF
v_call: TRBV19
d_call: TRBD1

cdr3_aa: CASRARGGPYEQYF
v_call: TRBV5-4
d_call: NA

cdr3_aa: CASSQSPGQGFGNTIYF
v_call: TRBV4-1
d_call: TRBD1

cdr3_aa: CASSTGDQPQHF
v_call: TRBV6-6
d_call: NA

cdr3_aa: CASSLYGQNTEAFF
v_call: TRBV27
d_call: NA

cdr3_aa: CASSLAPTTGELFF
v_call: TRBV7-9
d_call: NA

cdr3_aa: CASSHGTFGYEQYF
v_call: TRBV4-1
d_call: NA

cdr3_aa: CASSQGQGNAYEQYF
v_call: TRBV4-1
d_call: TRBD1

cdr3_aa: CASSLEGSGQVRYEQYF
v_call: TRBV5-1
d_call: TRBD1

cdr3_aa: CASSLGGASQPQHF
v_call: TRBV27
d_call: NA

cdr3_aa: CASSAVAGNYGYTF
v_call: TRBV2
d_call: NA

cdr3_aa: CASSSSGQRYEQYF
v_call: TRBV27
d_call: NA

cdr3_aa: CASSLDGGALAKNIQYF
v_call: TRBV5-6
d_call: NA

cdr3_aa: CASSDRANTGELFF
v_call: TRBV2
d_call: NA

cdr3_aa: CASSLDSNTGELFF
v_call: TRBV5-4
d_call: NA

cdr3_aa: CGAGDGNEQFF
v_call: TRBV29-1
d_call: NA

cdr3_aa: CASSPERNTQYF
v_call: TRBV7-9
d_call: NA

cdr3_aa: CAWSAGEGRRQETQYF
v_call: TRBV30
d_call: TRBD2